The present entry profiles one T cell receptor beta chain with its context. Its antigen remains unidentified. Researchers ran the PCR with 60 Vbeta and 13 Jbeta primers. Only in-frame clones appear in the TCRdb table, and some are missing; sequencing was by immunoSEQ multiplex PCR. The sample lists just over 150,000 clones, around four fifths occurring once. CDR1 and CDR2 from the germline V gene are SGHRS and YFSETQ. V lost 4 bases and J lost 4; bases outside the gene matches: 8. CDR3 length equals 15 residues. These data come from a study of cytomegalovirus exposure and HLA in healthy donors. Regarding the study as a whole: Later analysis suggested links between common viral pathogens and several top significant clusters. TCR beta V segments were, for the most part, productive about 87% or about 30% of the time in an earlier analysis. Usually a TCR sequence was rare, but some public TCRs were found in many donors. Some TCR beta chains (over 150 of them) were listed as cytomegalovirus-associated.

The source is a female donor in good health and CMV-seronegative. The chain links TRBV5-1 to TRBJ2-7; 10 bases match TRBD2. The sample was PBMCs. The CDR3 nucleotides read TGCGCCAGCAGCCGGGCTAGCGGGAGAGAATACGAGCAGTACTTC. Protein sequence: CASSRASGREYEQYF.